This TCR beta chain originates from a study of post-analysis software for immune sequencing data. Study background: Relapsing-remitting, secondary progressive and progressive-relapsing forms of multiple sclerosis all featured among disease courses. Study-wide results and caveats: There were a few TRBV segments more frequent in patients than controls, and TRBV5-6, TRBV5-1 and TRBV20-1 were among them. The authors found that F measure strongly co-clustered same-batch samples. Multiple sclerosis patients had significantly lower normalized Chao1 diversity than controls.

With regard to this clonotype: Its antigen is undetermined.

The V end was cut by 2 bases, the J end by 5 bases, with 15 bases between. The germline V gene encodes CDR1 DFQATT and CDR2 SNEGSKA (reference sequence). This CDR3 contains 14 residues. Presence of unique molecular identifiers characterized the TCR beta cDNA libraries. From approximately 0.95 to 9.8 million T cells, 450,000 to 550,000 cDNA molecules were obtained. TCRdb reprocessed the PCR reads via MiXCR and lists one record per CDR3 protein. Here the sample spans about 770,000 distinct CDR3 sequences, approximately 44% being singletons. The chain recombines TRBV20-1 with TRBJ1-1; the D gene is possibly TRBD1 (5 bases). The specimen sequenced was blood. The TCR was taken from a girl aged 5 to 17 with multiple sclerosis. Here the CDR3 DNA reads TGCAGTGCTAGAAGGGATGGGCAGGGAACTGAAGCTTTCTTT. This codes for CSARRDGQGTEAFF.